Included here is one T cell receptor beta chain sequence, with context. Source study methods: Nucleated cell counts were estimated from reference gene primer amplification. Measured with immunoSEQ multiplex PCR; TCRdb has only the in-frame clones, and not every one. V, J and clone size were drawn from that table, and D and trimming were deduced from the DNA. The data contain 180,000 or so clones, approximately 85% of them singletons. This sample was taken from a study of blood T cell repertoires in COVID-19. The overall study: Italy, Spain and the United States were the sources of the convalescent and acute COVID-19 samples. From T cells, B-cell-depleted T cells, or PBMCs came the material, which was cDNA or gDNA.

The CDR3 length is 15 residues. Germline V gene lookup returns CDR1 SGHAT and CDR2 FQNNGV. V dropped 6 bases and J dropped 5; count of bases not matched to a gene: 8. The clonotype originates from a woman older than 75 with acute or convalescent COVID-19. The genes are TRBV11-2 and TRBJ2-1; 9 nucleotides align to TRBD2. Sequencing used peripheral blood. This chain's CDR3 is CASRSYSGSHNEQFF. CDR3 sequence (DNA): TGTGCCAGCAGATCATATAGCGGGAGTCACAATGAGCAGTTCTTC.